This T cell receptor (beta chain) originates from a study of metastatic and nonmetastatic thyroid tumors. Study information: Repertoire data that came from the blood and tumor or nodule tissue of malignant and benign thyroid patients were compared. General study points: Patients with malignant thyroid tumors reportedly had significantly higher TCR beta diversity than those with benign nodules, in blood and tumor.

Authors' methods: The distant-metastasis classifier for papillary thyroid cancer was built from CDR3 differences across clinicopathological groups. Via MiXCR, TCRdb re-called the PCR reads. The V and J calls come from TCRdb's annotation, not from the publication. The data show tens of thousands of clones, 15% to 20% seen once. Until they underwent thyroid surgery, no patient had received any treatment. A remark on this clone: Its specificity is not known.

The CDR3 runs 16 residues. V shed 2 bases, J shed 3 bases, and the junction held 7 bases outside the gene matches. Per the germline V gene, CDR1 is SGHTA and CDR2 is FQGTGA. The sample was blood. This TCR came from a female donor with papillary thyroid cancer or a benign thyroid nodule (not recorded which). Some clones in this sample may be carry-over from other donors' samples. The chain recombines TRBV7-3 with TRBJ2-3, with 8 bases lining up with TRBD1. The DNA for the CDR3 is TGTGCCAGCAGCTTAGACCCAGGGGGCAAAACAGATACGCAGTATTTT. Protein product: CASSLDPGGKTDTQYF.